Here is one T cell receptor (beta chain) with its context. The data were produced by immunoSEQ multiplex PCR, yet TCRdb's version contains in-frame clones alone and is incomplete. Of 140,000 to 150,000 clones in the sample, approximately 93% are singletons; the top ten hold 5.5% to 7.5%. From germline, CDR1 is MNHEY and CDR2 SVGAGI. This CDR3 has 15 residues. With 6 bases removed from V and 0 bases from J, the gap between germline ends came to 12 bases. This sample is part of a study of control samples from healthy donors and cancer patients. The specimen was blood. V and J are TRBV6-5 and TRBJ1-3, with D possibly matching TRBD1 (5 bases). The sequence derives from a man between 18 and 35 years old in good health. CDR3 loop: CASRPSGTSGNTIYF. CDR3 sequence (DNA): TGTGCCAGCAGACCCTCCGGGACCTCTGGAAACACCATATATTTT.